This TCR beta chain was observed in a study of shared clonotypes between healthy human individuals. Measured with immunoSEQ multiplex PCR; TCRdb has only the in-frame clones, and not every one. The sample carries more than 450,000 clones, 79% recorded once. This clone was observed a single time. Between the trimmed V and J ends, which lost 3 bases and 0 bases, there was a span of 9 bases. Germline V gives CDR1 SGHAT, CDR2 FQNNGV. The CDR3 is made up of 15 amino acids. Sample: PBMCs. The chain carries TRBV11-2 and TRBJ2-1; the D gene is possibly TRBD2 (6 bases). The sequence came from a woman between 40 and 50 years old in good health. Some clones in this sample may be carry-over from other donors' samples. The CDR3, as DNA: TGTGCCAGCAGCTTCGAGCGGGTCTCCTACAATGAGCAGTTCTTC. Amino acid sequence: CASSFERVSYNEQFF.